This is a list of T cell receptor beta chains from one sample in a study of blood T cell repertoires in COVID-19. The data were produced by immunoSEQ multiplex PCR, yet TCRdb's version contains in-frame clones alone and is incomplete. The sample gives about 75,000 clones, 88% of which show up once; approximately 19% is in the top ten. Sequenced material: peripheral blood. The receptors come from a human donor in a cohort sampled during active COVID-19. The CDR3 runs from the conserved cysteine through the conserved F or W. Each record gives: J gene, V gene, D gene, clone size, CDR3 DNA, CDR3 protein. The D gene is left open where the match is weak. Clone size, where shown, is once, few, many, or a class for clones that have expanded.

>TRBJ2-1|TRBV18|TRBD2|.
TGTGCCAGCTCACCACCGAGACTAGCGGGGGGCCATGAGCAGTTCTTC
CASSPPRLAGGHEQFF
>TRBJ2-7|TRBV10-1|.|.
TGCGCCAGCAGTCCCGGTGGGACAAACGAGCAGTACTTC
CASSPGGTNEQYF
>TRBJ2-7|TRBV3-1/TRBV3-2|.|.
TGTGCCAGCAGCCAGGGACTGAGCTCCTACGAGCAGTACTTC
CASSQGLSSYEQYF
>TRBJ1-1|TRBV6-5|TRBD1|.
TGTGCCAGCAGTTCTTGGACAGGGGGCCCTGAAGCTTTCTTT
CASSSWTGGPEAFF
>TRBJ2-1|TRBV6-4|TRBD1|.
TGTGCCAGCAGTGTCAACGTTGGACAGGGGGCGCAGGGTGAGCAGTTCTTC
CASSVNVGQGAQGEQFF
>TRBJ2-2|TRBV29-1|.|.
TGCAGCGTGTTTCACCGGGACTCAGGCGGGGAGCTGTTTTTT
CSVFHRDSGGELFF
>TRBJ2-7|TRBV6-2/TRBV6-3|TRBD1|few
TGTGCCAGCAGTACAACCGGGACAGGGGCCTACGAGCAGTACTTC
CASSTTGTGAYEQYF
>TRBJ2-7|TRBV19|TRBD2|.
TGTGCCAGTAGACCGACTAGCGGGGGGCTATACGAGCAGTACTTC
CASRPTSGGLYEQYF
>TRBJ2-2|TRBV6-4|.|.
TGTGCCAGCAGAAGGGACTTTACCACCGGGGAGCTGTTTTTT
CASRRDFTTGELFF
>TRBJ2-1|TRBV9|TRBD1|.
TGTGCCAGCAGCGCGGGACAGGGGTTAGCGAATGAGCAGTTCTTC
CASSAGQGLANEQFF
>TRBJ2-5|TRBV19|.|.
TGTGCCAGTAGTATGAACACCCAAGAGACCCAGTACTTC
CASSMNTQETQYF
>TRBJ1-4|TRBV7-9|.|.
TGTGCCAGCAGCTTAGGCGGCCTAGAAAAACTGTTTTTT
CASSLGGLEKLFF
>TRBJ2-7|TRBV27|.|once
TGTGCCAGCAGTCCGAACTCTGCGACTAGACCAAACAGGGAGCAGTACTTC
CASSPNSATRPNREQYF
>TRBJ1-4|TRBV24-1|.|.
TGTGCCACCAGTGCCGTTCAGGGGCCTAATGAAAAACTGTTTTTT
CATSAVQGPNEKLFF
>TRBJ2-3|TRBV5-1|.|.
TGCGCCAGCCTGAAGGAGGGCCCCCCAGATACGCAGTATTTT
CASLKEGPPDTQYF
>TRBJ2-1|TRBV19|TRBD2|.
TGTGCCAGTACGGAAGGTGGGGCTAGCGGGGGCGATGAGCAGTTCTTC
CASTEGGASGGDEQFF
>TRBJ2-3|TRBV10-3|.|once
TGTGCCATCAGTGGTGGGCAGAGCACAGATACGCAGTATTTT
CAISGGQSTDTQYF
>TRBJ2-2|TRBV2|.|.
TGTGCCAGCAAGAACGGTTTCAGGGGTGGCGGGGAGCTGTTTTTT
CASKNGFRGGGELFF
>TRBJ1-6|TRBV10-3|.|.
TGTGCCATCAGAGGGGACGGGAGCTCCTATAATTCACCCCTCCACTTT
CAIRGDGSSYNSPLHF
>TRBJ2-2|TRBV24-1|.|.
TGTGCCACCAGTGACCCCGGGGTGGGCGGGGAGCTGTTTTTT
CATSDPGVGGELFF
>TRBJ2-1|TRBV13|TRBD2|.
TGTGCCAGCAGCCGCGGGGGAGGGGACAATGAGCAGTTCTTC
CASSRGGGDNEQFF
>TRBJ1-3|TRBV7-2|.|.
TGTGCCAGCAGCAATACAGGCTCTGGAAACACCATATATTTT
CASSNTGSGNTIYF
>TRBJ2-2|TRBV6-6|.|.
TGTGCCAGCAGTTACTCGCGACAGGATGACACCGGGGAGCTGTTTTTT
CASSYSRQDDTGELFF
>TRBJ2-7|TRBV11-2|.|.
TGTGCCAGCAGCGTCGGCCTGGGCGCCTACGAGCAGTACTTC
CASSVGLGAYEQYF
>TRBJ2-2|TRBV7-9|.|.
TGTGCCAGCAGTCCGAGGACAGCCAACACCGGGGAGCTGTTTTTT
CASSPRTANTGELFF
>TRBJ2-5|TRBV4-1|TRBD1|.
TGCGCCAGCAGCCAAGGCCGGGACAGGGGGTTGGAGACCCAGTACTTC
CASSQGRDRGLETQYF
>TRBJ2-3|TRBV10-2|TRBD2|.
TGCGCCAGCAGTGAGAAGCGGGAGAGCACAGATACGCAGTATTTT
CASSEKRESTDTQYF
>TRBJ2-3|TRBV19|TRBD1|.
TGTGCCAGTAGCCCCGGGACAGACACAGATACGCAGTATTTT
CASSPGTDTDTQYF
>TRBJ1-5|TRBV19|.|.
TGTGCCAGTAGTATTCAGGTTAATCAGCCCCAGCATTTT
CASSIQVNQPQHF